Each of the 10 T cell receptor beta chains below was sequenced from the same sample in a study of blood T cell repertoires in COVID-19. The data were produced by immunoSEQ multiplex PCR, yet TCRdb's version contains in-frame clones alone and is incomplete. The repertoire holds around 180,000 clones, with nearly 85% as singletons. Sequenced sample: peripheral blood. Receptors originate from a woman in her thirties with acute or convalescent COVID-19.

The chain couples TRBV4-2 to TRBJ2-6, with TRBD1 matching 12 bases. Germline trimming cut 6 bases from V and 4 bases from J; bases unmatched to any gene: 4. The CDR3 consists of 16 residues. Germline values: CDR1 LGHNA, CDR2 YNFKEQ. The CDR3 nucleotides read TGTGCCAGCAGACGGGACAGGGGGCGAGGGGCCAACGTCCTGACTTTC. It specifies CASRRDRGRGANVLTF.

The chain is built from TRBV4-2 and TRBJ1-4; TRBD1 agrees at 7 bases. With V trimmed by 0 bases and J by 11 bases, 9 bases remained unmatched. This CDR3 has 15 amino acids. CDR1 and CDR2 (germline): LGHNA, YNFKEQ. CDR3 residues: CASSQDEGARGKLFF. In DNA form, the CDR3 reads TGTGCCAGCAGCCAAGATGAGGGGGCGCGGGGCAAACTGTTTTTT.

The chain joins TRBV6-6 to TRBJ1-6; 9 positions match TRBD1. This CDR3 is 16 amino acids long. Looked up from germline, CDR1 is MNHNY and CDR2 is SVGAGI (reference sequence). The V and J ends lost 4 bases and 4 bases, in that order; junction bases with no gene match: 5. The DNA of the CDR3 is TGTGCCAGCAGTTTGGAACAGGGGGCATATAATTCACCCCTCCACTTT. Translating gives CASSLEQGAYNSPLHF.

The genes are TRBV4-2 and TRBJ1-3; the match to TRBD1 covers 7 bases. With V trimmed by 5 bases and J by 0 bases, 7 bases remained unmatched. CDR1 is LGHNA and CDR2 is YNFKEQ in the germline V gene. The CDR3 sequence is 16 residues long. The CDR3 DNA reads as TGTGCCAGCAGCGCCGTTGGGACAGCCTCTGGAAACACCATATATTTT. Protein product: CASSAVGTASGNTIYF.

The genes are TRBV18 and TRBJ2-4; TRBD2 might be the D (6 bases). This CDR3 spans 13 amino acids. Trimming left V 1 base short and J 15 bases short, with 16 bases between. Germline loops: CDR1 KGHSH, CDR2 LQKENI. The CDR3 reads CASSPLLGLERYF. The DNA for the CDR3 is TGTGCCAGCTCACCACTTTTGGGACTCGAAAGGTACTTC.

The chain carries TRBV7-2 and TRBJ1-6; 7 bases line up with TRBD1. Germline assignment: CDR1 SGHTA and CDR2 FQGNSA. V dropped 4 bases and J dropped 8; count of bases not matched to a gene: 8. CDR3 length: 15 amino acids. The DNA of the CDR3 is TGTGCCAGCAGCTCCGCCTCGACAGGGCATTCACCCCTCCACTTT. Its translation is CASSSASTGHSPLHF.

The chain recombines TRBV30 with TRBJ2-3, with 13 bases that match TRBD2. CDR3 length: 16 amino acids. Trimming cost V 1 base and J 1 base; bases outside gene matches: 2. The germline CDR1 and CDR2 sequences are GTSNPN and SVGIG (reference sequence). The CDR3 coding sequence is TGTGCCTGGAGTGGGGGACTAGCGGGGCGCACAGATACGCAGTATTTT. Residues: CAWSGGLAGRTDTQYF.

J is TRBJ1-4 and V is TRBV3-1 (or the pseudogene TRBV3-2); a possible D gene is TRBD1 (6 bases). V lost 0 bases and J 8 bases, leaving 19 bases between the germline ends. CDR1 is LGHDT and CDR2 is YNNKEL in the germline V gene (reference sequence). The CDR3 totals 17 residues. The CDR3 nucleotides read TGTGCCAGCAGCCAAGACGGTAAGTTCCGGGGGGGCGAAAAACTGTTTTTT. It translates to CASSQDGKFRGGEKLFF.

The rearrangement joins TRBV4-1 to TRBJ2-5; 7 bases match TRBD2. The CDR3 covers 15 residues. The junction had 5 bases not matched to a gene; V was cut back by 0 bases and J by 4 bases. Germline V gene data show CDR1 as MGHRA and CDR2 as YSYEKL. The CDR3 coding sequence is TGCGCCAGCAGCCAAGATTGGGGGGGAGGAGAGACCCAGTACTTC. It encodes CASSQDWGGGETQYF.

The table lists this clone with a few counts. The chain recombines TRBV28 with TRBJ2-2; a possible D gene is TRBD2 (5 bases). This CDR3 comprises 13 residues. The V end lost 5 bases, the J end lost 5 bases, and 9 bases lay between the germline ends. CDR1 is MDHEN and CDR2 is SYDVKM in the germline V gene. The CDR3 nucleotides read TGTGCCAGCAGTACTCGGGAAACCGGGGAGCTGTTTTTT. It is translated as CASSTRETGELFF.